This T cell receptor beta chain was captured in a study of cytomegalovirus exposure and HLA in healthy donors. Each donor was nominally healthy when sampled (though unrecorded immune exposures were likely). Deletions cut 5 bases from V and 3 bases from J, with 6 bases between. Germline loops: CDR1 SGDLS, CDR2 YYNGEE. This CDR3 spans 12 amino acids. Study-level findings and limits: The study assumed roughly uniform donor sequencing depth for presence/absence analyses.

PCR primers comprised 60 Vbeta and 13 Jbeta primers. TCRdb's copy holds only in-frame clones and misses some; the assay was immunoSEQ multiplex PCR. The sample lists 85,000 to 100,000 clones, about 89% occurring once. Worth noting for this clone: Antigen unknown.

The chain has TRBV9 and TRBJ2-1; perhaps TRBD1 as D (5 bases). The sequencing input was PBMCs. The receptor's source is a man under 40 in good health and CMV-seropositive. As DNA, the CDR3 is TGTGCCAGCAGTGACAGCTACAATGAGCAGTTCTTC. It codes for CASSDSYNEQFF.